These T cell receptor beta chains were read from a single sample in a study of identical twins. TCRdb ran MiXCR on the 5' RACE reads and lists one entry per CDR3 protein. The repertoire consists of 1.5 million to 2 million distinct CDR3 sequences, with about 31% occurring once and the leading ten covering about 0.25%. Input material: cord blood. Receptor source: a newborn girl in good health. Both conserved end residues are part of each CDR3. Fields, in order: V gene, clone size, D gene, J gene, CDR3 protein, CDR3 DNA. The D gene is left open where the match is weak. A clone size is listed for some rows: how often the clone was seen (once, few, many), or a class if it is expanded.

v_call: TRBV7-9
clone_size: NA
d_call: TRBD1
j_call: TRBJ2-7
cdr3_aa: CASSTRQGVSSYEQYF
cdr3_nt: TGTGCCAGCAGCACACGACAGGGGGTAAGCTCCTACGAGCAGTACTTC

v_call: TRBV7-9
clone_size: NA
d_call: NA
j_call: TRBJ1-4
cdr3_aa: CASTLAGANEKLFF
cdr3_nt: TGTGCCAGCACCCTAGCAGGGGCCAATGAAAAACTGTTTTTT

v_call: TRBV5-5
clone_size: NA
d_call: NA
j_call: TRBJ1-2
cdr3_aa: CASSLQGSLDGYTF
cdr3_nt: TGTGCCAGCAGCCTTCAGGGGAGTCTCGATGGCTACACCTTC

v_call: TRBV29-1
clone_size: many
d_call: TRBD1
j_call: TRBJ2-3
cdr3_aa: CSVGGQGASSTDTQYF
cdr3_nt: TGCAGCGTTGGAGGACAGGGGGCCTCTAGCACAGATACGCAGTATTTT

v_call: TRBV7-2
clone_size: few
d_call: TRBD2
j_call: TRBJ2-1
cdr3_aa: CASSASGTSEQFF
cdr3_nt: TGTGCCAGCTCGGCTAGCGGGACAAGTGAGCAGTTCTTC

v_call: TRBV5-1
clone_size: NA
d_call: TRBD1
j_call: TRBJ1-1
cdr3_aa: CASSLGPGQGAKNTEAFF
cdr3_nt: TGCGCCAGCAGCTTGGGACCGGGACAGGGGGCCAAGAACACTGAAGCTTTCTTT

v_call: TRBV5-1
clone_size: few
d_call: NA
j_call: TRBJ2-1
cdr3_aa: CASSLEEGRSYNEQFF
cdr3_nt: TGCGCCAGCAGCTTGGAGGAGGGAAGGTCCTACAATGAGCAGTTCTTC

v_call: TRBV14
clone_size: NA
d_call: NA
j_call: TRBJ2-1
cdr3_aa: CASSQVRGSEQFF
cdr3_nt: TGTGCCAGCAGCCAAGTTAGAGGGTCTGAGCAGTTCTTC

v_call: TRBV9
clone_size: NA
d_call: TRBD1
j_call: TRBJ2-3
cdr3_aa: CASSEIDRATDTQYF
cdr3_nt: TGTGCCAGCAGCGAGATCGACAGGGCCACAGATACGCAGTATTTT

v_call: TRBV6-2/TRBV6-3
clone_size: few
d_call: NA
j_call: TRBJ2-7
cdr3_aa: CASSRYPPLKPSEQYF
cdr3_nt: TGTGCCAGCAGTCGCTACCCCCCCTTAAAGCCCAGCGAGCAGTACTTC

v_call: TRBV5-1
clone_size: once
d_call: NA
j_call: TRBJ2-2
cdr3_aa: CASSRRDLPTGELFF
cdr3_nt: TGCGCCAGCAGCCGCCGGGACCTCCCCACCGGGGAGCTGTTTTTT

v_call: TRBV25-1
clone_size: NA
d_call: TRBD1
j_call: TRBJ1-1
cdr3_aa: CASSEWRDSEAFF
cdr3_nt: TGTGCCAGCAGTGAATGGCGGGACAGTGAAGCTTTCTTT

v_call: TRBV20-1
clone_size: NA
d_call: TRBD2
j_call: TRBJ2-3
cdr3_aa: CSAETIAGGPTDTQYF
cdr3_nt: TGCAGTGCCGAGACCATAGCGGGAGGGCCCACAGATACGCAGTATTTT

v_call: TRBV3-1
clone_size: NA
d_call: NA
j_call: TRBJ2-7
cdr3_aa: CATGSTYEQYF
cdr3_nt: TGTGCCACCGGGAGTACCTACGAGCAGTACTTC

v_call: TRBV5-1
clone_size: NA
d_call: TRBD2
j_call: TRBJ2-3
cdr3_aa: CASSLTSGIADTQYF
cdr3_nt: TGCGCCAGCAGCTTGACTAGCGGGATAGCAGATACGCAGTATTTT

v_call: TRBV12-3/TRBV12-4
clone_size: few
d_call: TRBD1
j_call: TRBJ2-1
cdr3_aa: CASSPDREQDNEQFF
cdr3_nt: TGTGCCAGCAGCCCCGACAGGGAACAAGACAATGAGCAGTTCTTC

v_call: TRBV29-1
clone_size: NA
d_call: TRBD1
j_call: TRBJ1-2
cdr3_aa: CSVGGQGAFGYTF
cdr3_nt: TGCAGCGTTGGGGGACAGGGGGCATTTGGCTACACCTTC

v_call: TRBV6-5
clone_size: few
d_call: TRBD2
j_call: TRBJ2-7
cdr3_aa: CASSYKLAGRNEQYF
cdr3_nt: TGTGCCAGCAGTTACAAACTAGCGGGAAGGAACGAGCAGTACTTC

v_call: TRBV7-9
clone_size: NA
d_call: NA
j_call: TRBJ2-5
cdr3_aa: CASSFRSDGGWETQYF
cdr3_nt: TGTGCCAGCAGCTTTAGGTCGGACGGGGGATGGGAGACCCAGTACTTC

v_call: TRBV11-2
clone_size: few
d_call: TRBD2
j_call: TRBJ2-7
cdr3_aa: CASSSLAGGPLNEQYF
cdr3_nt: TGTGCCAGCAGCTCCTTAGCGGGGGGGCCTTTGAATGAGCAGTACTTC

v_call: TRBV18
clone_size: many
d_call: NA
j_call: TRBJ2-7
cdr3_aa: CASSLAEEQYF
cdr3_nt: TGTGCCAGCTCACTAGCTGAAGAGCAGTACTTC

v_call: TRBV5-4
clone_size: few
d_call: NA
j_call: TRBJ1-4
cdr3_aa: CASSLEGTTNEKLFF
cdr3_nt: TGTGCCAGCAGCTTGGAGGGAACAACTAATGAAAAACTGTTTTTT

v_call: TRBV5-6
clone_size: NA
d_call: NA
j_call: TRBJ2-7
cdr3_aa: CASSTGSVTYEQYF
cdr3_nt: TGTGCCAGCAGCACCGGGTCCGTGACCTACGAGCAGTACTTC

v_call: TRBV20-1
clone_size: NA
d_call: NA
j_call: TRBJ1-6
cdr3_aa: CSARVLAADNSPLHF
cdr3_nt: TGCAGTGCTAGGGTATTGGCCGCGGATAATTCACCCCTCCACTTT

v_call: TRBV13
clone_size: few
d_call: NA
j_call: TRBJ2-6
cdr3_aa: CASSTYMISGANVLTF
cdr3_nt: TGTGCCAGCAGCACCTATATGATCTCTGGGGCCAACGTCCTGACTTTC